These T cell receptor beta chains were read from a single sample in a study of post-analysis software for immune sequencing data. TCRdb redid the calling of the PCR reads with MiXCR, one entry per CDR3 protein. The sample gives roughly 800,000 distinct CDR3 sequences, just over 45% of which show up once; around 4.7% is in the top ten. The sequencing input was blood. The origin of the receptors is a girl aged 5-17 years with multiple sclerosis. CDR3s include the opening cysteine and the closing phenylalanine or tryptophan. Each record gives: clone size, V gene, J gene, D gene, CDR3 protein, CDR3 DNA. D genes are given only for firm matches. Part of the rows lack a size; the others show once, few, many or a class for expanded clones.

clone size: NA
V gene: TRBV12-3/TRBV12-4
J gene: TRBJ2-1
D gene: NA
CDR3 protein: CASSQGIHEQFF
CDR3 DNA: TGTGCCAGCAGTCAGGGAATCCATGAGCAGTTCTTC

clone size: few
V gene: TRBV10-3
J gene: TRBJ2-7
D gene: TRBD1
CDR3 protein: CAISGEGQGRLEQYF
CDR3 DNA: TGTGCCATCAGTGGAGAGGGACAGGGAAGGCTCGAGCAGTACTTC

clone size: NA
V gene: TRBV25-1
J gene: TRBJ1-1
D gene: TRBD1
CDR3 protein: CASSDGDRGRAEAFF
CDR3 DNA: TGTGCCAGCAGTGACGGTGACAGGGGGCGAGCTGAAGCTTTCTTT

clone size: NA
V gene: TRBV27
J gene: TRBJ1-1
D gene: NA
CDR3 protein: CAGSLGRDTEAFF
CDR3 DNA: TGTGCCGGCAGTTTGGGGCGGGACACTGAAGCTTTCTTT

clone size: once
V gene: TRBV7-8
J gene: TRBJ2-5
D gene: TRBD2
CDR3 protein: CASSFRLAGINEQYF
CDR3 DNA: TGTGCCAGCAGCTTTCGGCTAGCGGGAATCAATGAGCAGTACTTC

clone size: NA
V gene: TRBV6-6
J gene: TRBJ2-7
D gene: NA
CDR3 protein: CASRGGNSNEQYF
CDR3 DNA: TGTGCCAGCAGAGGCGGGAACAGCAATGAGCAGTACTTC

clone size: few
V gene: TRBV29-1
J gene: TRBJ2-7
D gene: TRBD2
CDR3 protein: CSVETGLAGGIYEQYF
CDR3 DNA: TGCAGCGTTGAGACGGGACTAGCGGGAGGGATTTACGAGCAGTACTTC

clone size: NA
V gene: TRBV20-1
J gene: TRBJ1-1
D gene: NA
CDR3 protein: CSARDSTGFGRFAEAFF
CDR3 DNA: TGCAGTGCTAGAGACTCCACAGGGTTTGGCCGGTTTGCTGAAGCTTTCTTT

clone size: NA
V gene: TRBV28
J gene: TRBJ1-4
D gene: NA
CDR3 protein: CASSFPQRKLFF
CDR3 DNA: TGTGCCAGCAGTTTCCCGCAGCGAAAACTGTTTTTT

clone size: few
V gene: TRBV28
J gene: TRBJ1-2
D gene: TRBD1
CDR3 protein: CASSPSGQGPYGYTF
CDR3 DNA: TGTGCCAGCAGTCCCTCCGGACAGGGACCTTATGGCTACACCTTC

clone size: NA
V gene: TRBV5-1
J gene: TRBJ2-1
D gene: TRBD2
CDR3 protein: CASSSSLGLAGGSEQFF
CDR3 DNA: TGCGCCAGCAGCTCCTCATTGGGACTAGCGGGAGGGAGTGAGCAGTTCTTC

clone size: few
V gene: TRBV12-3/TRBV12-4
J gene: TRBJ1-1
D gene: NA
CDR3 protein: CASRSEGSTEAFF
CDR3 DNA: TGTGCCAGCAGGTCGGAAGGGAGTACTGAAGCTTTCTTT

clone size: NA
V gene: TRBV7-8
J gene: TRBJ2-3
D gene: TRBD2
CDR3 protein: CASSFIGGTSGRAGTDTQYF
CDR3 DNA: TGTGCCAGCAGCTTCATTGGGGGGACTAGCGGGAGGGCGGGCACAGATACGCAGTATTTT